The rows below give T cell receptor beta chains drawn from one sample of a study of OX40 agonist ivuxolimab in advanced cancers. This table comes from immunoSEQ multiplex PCR, and its TCRdb copy is limited to in-frame clones, with some not included. The table has under 80,000 clones, over 80% seen once; the top ten hold about 4.1%. The sequencing used CD4+ or CD8+ T cells sorted from blood, collected in a trial of the OX40 agonist ivuxolimab. The receptors here all came from an adult with an advanced solid tumor such as melanoma, head and neck, liver or kidney cancer. Each CDR3 is given with its conserved first and last residue. The order of the fields is J gene, clone size, V gene, D gene, CDR3 DNA, CDR3 protein. The D gene is left open where the match is weak. Size is omitted from some rows. Given values are once, few, many or a class for expanded clones.

j_call: TRBJ1-2
clone_size: once
v_call: TRBV28
d_call: TRBD1
cdr3_nt: TGTGCCAGCAGACCACGAGGGACAGGGCTCACCTATGGCTACACCTTC
cdr3_aa: CASRPRGTGLTYGYTF

j_call: TRBJ2-6
clone_size: .
v_call: TRBV7-3
d_call: .
cdr3_nt: TGTGCCAGCAGCTCGTCGGAGTCTGGGGCCAACGTCCTGACTTTC
cdr3_aa: CASSSSESGANVLTF

j_call: TRBJ2-1
clone_size: .
v_call: TRBV5-1
d_call: .
cdr3_nt: TGCGCCAGCAGCTTGGGACTGTCCTACAATGAGCAGTTCTTC
cdr3_aa: CASSLGLSYNEQFF

j_call: TRBJ1-2
clone_size: once
v_call: TRBV14
d_call: TRBD1
cdr3_nt: TGTGCCAGCAGCCGCGCCAGGGGGGATGGCTACACCTTC
cdr3_aa: CASSRARGDGYTF

j_call: TRBJ2-3
clone_size: .
v_call: TRBV2
d_call: TRBD2
cdr3_nt: TGTGCCAGCAGTGGGATAGCGGGGCAAACAGATACGCAGTATTTT
cdr3_aa: CASSGIAGQTDTQYF

j_call: TRBJ2-4
clone_size: .
v_call: TRBV11-2
d_call: .
cdr3_nt: TGTGCCAGCAGCTTGTCGGGGGCCAAAAACATTCAGTACTTC
cdr3_aa: CASSLSGAKNIQYF

j_call: TRBJ2-5
clone_size: .
v_call: TRBV27
d_call: .
cdr3_nt: TGTGCCAGCAGCCCCTCCCGACAGCCCCAAGAGACCCAGTACTTC
cdr3_aa: CASSPSRQPQETQYF

j_call: TRBJ1-1
clone_size: .
v_call: TRBV6-6
d_call: .
cdr3_nt: TGTGCCAGCAGTTACTCAGGACGGGGGCGGGTCACTGAAGCTTTCTTT
cdr3_aa: CASSYSGRGRVTEAFF

j_call: TRBJ2-5
clone_size: .
v_call: TRBV28
d_call: .
cdr3_nt: TGTGCCAGCACTAAGGGACGCCGGGGAGAAGAGACCCAGTACTTC
cdr3_aa: CASTKGRRGEETQYF

j_call: TRBJ2-7
clone_size: .
v_call: TRBV10-3
d_call: .
cdr3_nt: TGTGCCATCAGTCCCGGCGGGGAGGTATACTTC
cdr3_aa: CAISPGGEVYF

j_call: TRBJ1-1
clone_size: .
v_call: TRBV6-5
d_call: .
cdr3_nt: TGTGCCAGCAGTTACGGGGGGCGGGACACTGAAGCTTTCTTT
cdr3_aa: CASSYGGRDTEAFF

j_call: TRBJ1-5
clone_size: .
v_call: TRBV2
d_call: TRBD1
cdr3_nt: TGTGCCAGCAGTATAGCTGACAGGGAAAATCAGCCCCAGCATTTT
cdr3_aa: CASSIADRENQPQHF

j_call: TRBJ2-7
clone_size: .
v_call: TRBV30
d_call: .
cdr3_nt: TGTGCCTGGAGTCCGACAGGGGAGGGTGAGCAGTACTTC
cdr3_aa: CAWSPTGEGEQYF

j_call: TRBJ1-4
clone_size: .
v_call: TRBV11-3
d_call: TRBD1
cdr3_nt: TGTGCCAGCAGCCCGACGCCGGACAGGTTAAGGGAAAAACTGTTTTTT
cdr3_aa: CASSPTPDRLREKLFF

j_call: TRBJ1-2
clone_size: .
v_call: TRBV27
d_call: TRBD1
cdr3_nt: TGTGCCAGCAGTTTATCAGGAGGGGGCGGAAACTATGGCTACACCTTC
cdr3_aa: CASSLSGGGGNYGYTF

j_call: TRBJ1-1
clone_size: .
v_call: TRBV10-3
d_call: .
cdr3_nt: TGTGCCATCAGTGAGTTGGCGATGACTGAAGCTTTCTTT
cdr3_aa: CAISELAMTEAFF

j_call: TRBJ2-3
clone_size: .
v_call: TRBV5-4
d_call: .
cdr3_nt: TGTGCCAGCAGCTCGATAGATACGCAGTATTTT
cdr3_aa: CASSSIDTQYF

j_call: TRBJ2-7
clone_size: .
v_call: TRBV4-3
d_call: .
cdr3_nt: TGCGCCAGCAGCCAACCCCCCGACGAGCAGTACTTC
cdr3_aa: CASSQPPDEQYF

j_call: TRBJ2-3
clone_size: .
v_call: TRBV19
d_call: TRBD2
cdr3_nt: TGTGCCAGTAGTGGAGCGGGGGCGAGCACAGATACGCAGTATTTT
cdr3_aa: CASSGAGASTDTQYF

j_call: TRBJ2-3
clone_size: .
v_call: TRBV30
d_call: .
cdr3_nt: TGTGCCTGCTCACAGGGTAAGCCAGATACGCAGTATTTT
cdr3_aa: CACSQGKPDTQYF

j_call: TRBJ2-3
clone_size: .
v_call: TRBV7-9
d_call: TRBD2
cdr3_nt: TGTGCCAGCAGCGACGGACTAGCGGATTGGGGGGCAGATACGCAGTATTTT
cdr3_aa: CASSDGLADWGADTQYF

j_call: TRBJ1-1
clone_size: .
v_call: TRBV18
d_call: TRBD1
cdr3_nt: TGTGCCAGCTCACCCCTTCCTAGGACAGGGCGGGGCACTGAAGCTTTCTTT
cdr3_aa: CASSPLPRTGRGTEAFF

j_call: TRBJ2-5
clone_size: .
v_call: TRBV11-3
d_call: .
cdr3_nt: TGTGCCAGCAGCGCCGGGCCCTCAGGGCGGGAGACCCAGTACTTC
cdr3_aa: CASSAGPSGRETQYF

j_call: TRBJ1-1
clone_size: .
v_call: TRBV7-9
d_call: .
cdr3_nt: TGTGCCAGCAGTTCAAAAGGGGGTCTACGGAACACTGAAGCTTTCTTT
cdr3_aa: CASSSKGGLRNTEAFF

j_call: TRBJ1-2
clone_size: once
v_call: TRBV7-9
d_call: .
cdr3_nt: TGTGCCAGCAGCTTAGGCGGGGCCGCCTATGGCTACACCTTC
cdr3_aa: CASSLGGAAYGYTF

j_call: TRBJ2-7
clone_size: .
v_call: TRBV5-1
d_call: .
cdr3_nt: TGCGCCAGCAGCTTGGCCGGGGGGCGGAACTACGAGCAGTACTTC
cdr3_aa: CASSLAGGRNYEQYF

j_call: TRBJ1-1
clone_size: .
v_call: TRBV29-1
d_call: .
cdr3_nt: TGCAGCGTTGACAGTTGGGGGTCGGCTGAAGCTTTCTTT
cdr3_aa: CSVDSWGSAEAFF